The 22 T cell receptor beta chains reported below all come from one sample, sequenced in a study of blood T cell repertoires in COVID-19. Only in-frame clones appear in the TCRdb table, and some are missing; sequencing was by immunoSEQ multiplex PCR. The sample lists around 72,000 clones; less than 85% were seen once. The material sequenced was peripheral blood. Every receptor here comes from a woman aged 80 or older with acute or convalescent COVID-19.

V usage is TRBV10-1 and J usage is TRBJ1-5; TRBD1 might be the D (6 bases). Germline CDR1 and CDR2: WNHNN and SYGVQD (reference sequence). Between the trimmed V and J ends, which lost 8 bases and 3 bases, there was a span of 20 bases. CDR3 length: 16 residues. The CDR3 is CASRGRGPRFNQPQHF. The CDR3 DNA sequence: TGCGCCAGCCGGGGCAGGGGACCTCGCTTCAATCAGCCCCAGCATTTT.

The rearrangement uses TRBV7-8 and TRBJ2-7; maybe TRBD2 (5 bases). V shed 1 base and J shed 2 bases, with 6 bases lying between them. Germline assignment: CDR1 SGHVS and CDR2 FQNEAQ. The CDR3 is made up of 13 amino acids. The CDR3 sequence: CASSLEGAYEQYF. The CDR3 bases are TGTGCCAGCAGCTTAGAGGGAGCCTACGAGCAGTACTTC.

The chain combines TRBV19 with TRBJ2-2; a possible D gene is TRBD2 (6 bases). CDR1 is LNHDA and CDR2 is SQIVND in the germline V gene (reference sequence). The CDR3 runs 14 residues. Trimming left V 9 bases short and J 2 bases short, with 13 bases between. DNA of the CDR3: TGTGCCAGCGGAACTAGCCTTAACACCGGGGAGCTGTTTTTT. The encoded protein is CASGTSLNTGELFF.

The chain recombines TRBV10-1 with TRBJ2-1; D gene ambiguous. Deletions cut 8 bases from V and 7 bases from J, with 9 bases between. The CDR3 consists of 11 residues. Germline-derived CDR1 and CDR2 are WNHNN and SYGVQD (reference sequence). CDR3 nucleotides: TGCGCCAGCGGAGTGTTGAATGAGCAGTTCTTC. Protein product: CASGVLNEQFF.

This clone was seen once. This chain uses TRBV3-1 (or the pseudogene TRBV3-2) with TRBJ2-5; D not certain. The germline V gene has CDR1 LGHDT and CDR2 YNNKEL (reference sequence). The V gene lost 1 base and the J gene lost 8 bases, with 8 bases spanning the gap. The CDR3 is made up of 12 amino acids. CDR3 DNA sequence: TGTGCCAGCAGCCAAGTTTCGTCTACCCAGTACTTC. Amino acids: CASSQVSSTQYF.

The V gene is TRBV6-6, the J gene TRBJ2-3, with D perhaps TRBD2 (5 bases). V gave up 0 bases and J gave up 5 bases, with 12 bases separating them. The germline V gene encodes CDR1 MNHNY and CDR2 SVGAGI (reference sequence). CDR3 length: 15 residues. The CDR3 loop is CASSYSSAVRDTQYF. As DNA, the CDR3 is TGTGCCAGCAGTTACTCGTCAGCGGTCCGAGATACGCAGTATTTT.

The chain uses TRBV7-3 and TRBJ1-5, with 10 bases identical to TRBD1. V was pared by 5 bases and J by 6 bases, with 4 bases of the junction left unmatched. Germline V gene lookup returns CDR1 SGHTA and CDR2 FQGTGA. The CDR3 has 14 amino acids. The DNA of the CDR3 is TGTGCCAGCAGCCCGGGACAGGGGATTCAGCCCCAGCATTTT. Translating gives CASSPGQGIQPQHF.

V is TRBV12-3 or TRBV12-4 and J is TRBJ2-3; possibly TRBD2 for D (5 bases). The CDR3 runs to 12 residues. V lost 6 bases and J 9 bases, leaving 13 bases between the germline ends. This CDR3 is CASSPTKRTQYF. In DNA, the CDR3 is TGTGCCAGCAGCCCAACCAAGCGGACGCAGTATTTT.

The sample holds a few counts of this clone. The chain employs TRBV5-1 and TRBJ1-2; D ambiguous. Germline V lookup: CDR1 SGHRS, CDR2 YFSETQ. The CDR3 has 12 residues. Trimming pared 3 bases from V and 4 bases from J, leaving 7 bases between. The CDR3 coding sequence is TGCGCCAGCAGCTCCCATAGCTATGGCTACACCTTC. Its translation: CASSSHSYGYTF.

This chain connects TRBV30 to TRBJ1-4; D call uncertain. V was trimmed by 4 bases and J by 0 bases, leaving 12 bases between them. CDR3 length equals 15 residues. The V gene's germline CDR1 is GTSNPN and CDR2 SVGIG (reference sequence). In nucleotides, the CDR3 is TGTGCCTGGACCCTATCCTTAACAACTAATGAAAAACTGTTTTTT. This codes for CAWTLSLTTNEKLFF.

This chain joins TRBV7-8 and TRBJ2-3; tentative D call: TRBD1 (5 bases). Germline values: CDR1 SGHVS, CDR2 FQNEAQ. V gave up 5 bases and J gave up 5 bases, with 17 bases separating them. The CDR3 length is 15 residues. The DNA of the CDR3 is TGTGCCAGCAGCCCGGTAGGGGATAGATTAGATACGCAGTATTTT. Amino acids: CASSPVGDRLDTQYF.

CDR3 in amino acids: CASWATGLRQETQYF. CDR3 in DNA: TGTGCCAGCTGGGCCACGGGACTGCGCCAAGAGACCCAGTACTTC. The chain recombines TRBV27 with TRBJ2-5; possibly TRBD2 for D (6 bases). The germline gives CDR1 MNHEY, CDR2 SMNVEV (reference sequence). Deletions cut 8 bases from V and 1 base from J, with 17 bases between. This CDR3 is built from 15 residues.

The chain recombines TRBV12-5 with TRBJ2-7; 9 nucleotides agree with TRBD1. The J segment lost 3 bases and the V segment lost 7 bases, leaving 4 bases of the junction unmatched. The CDR3 extends over 13 amino acids. Germline loops: CDR1 LGHNT, CDR2 FRNRAP. CDR3 coding DNA: TGTGCTAGTGAGAGACAGGGGGTCTACGAGCAGTACTTC. Translated: CASERQGVYEQYF.

This clone was observed a single time. This rearrangement joins TRBV6-5 to TRBJ2-7; 9 bases fit TRBD1. Germline values: CDR1 MNHEY, CDR2 SVGAGI. Unmatched junction bases numbered 2, after V lost 2 bases and J lost 0 bases. This CDR3 spans 15 amino acids. This CDR3 is CASSYEGQGSYEQYF. CDR3 nucleotide sequence: TGTGCCAGCAGTTACGAGGGACAGGGCTCCTACGAGCAGTACTTC.

V gene TRBV6-5 combines with J gene TRBJ2-7, with 8 positions matching TRBD1. The germline V gene encodes CDR1 MNHEY and CDR2 SVGAGI. The CDR3 is 12 residues long. The V and J ends lost 8 bases and 3 bases, in that order; junction bases with no gene match: 3. This chain's CDR3 is CASRDRIYEQYF. CDR3 in DNA: TGTGCCAGCCGGGACAGGATCTACGAGCAGTACTTC.

V is TRBV18 and J is TRBJ1-1, with a weak D call TRBD1 (6 bases). Germline V lookup: CDR1 KGHSH, CDR2 LQKENI. With 3 bases removed from V and 0 bases from J, the gap between germline ends came to 17 bases. The CDR3 consists of 17 residues. The chain's CDR3 is CASSPAVQGLMNTEAFF. As DNA, the CDR3 is TGTGCCAGCTCACCGGCGGTCCAGGGGTTAATGAACACTGAAGCTTTCTTT.

The sample holds a few counts of this clone. This chain uses TRBV11-3 with TRBJ2-2, with 7 bases identical to TRBD1. Germline trimming cut 5 bases from V and 5 bases from J; bases unmatched to any gene: 11. The CDR3 consists of 16 residues. Looked up from germline, CDR1 is SGHNT and CDR2 is YENEEA. The CDR3: CASSLPTGQRTGELFF. The CDR3 DNA is TGTGCCAGCAGCCTTCCGACAGGGCAGAGGACCGGGGAGCTGTTTTTT.

The table lists this clone with a few counts. The CDR3 coding sequence is TGTGCCAGCAGCCGGACAGGGGGCTGGCTGCAGCCCCAGCATTTT. It yields the protein CASSRTGGWLQPQHF. The chain uses TRBV6-1 and TRBJ1-5, with 11 nucleotides matching TRBD1. J was trimmed by 7 bases and V by 6 bases; bases with no gene match: 8. The CDR3 has 15 residues. Germline V gives CDR1 MNHNS, CDR2 SASEGT.

This sequence joins TRBV15 and TRBJ1-2, with a weak D call TRBD1 (6 bases). The germline V and J ends were trimmed by 4 bases and 3 bases, with 24 bases remaining between them. CDR1 is LNHNV, CDR2 YYDKDF, per germline (reference sequence). The CDR3 is made up of 18 amino acids. CDR3 DNA: TGTGCCACCAGCACAGATTGGCCGCAGGGGAGTGAGGACTATGGCTACACCTTC. Translating gives CATSTDWPQGSEDYGYTF.

The chain couples TRBV10-2 to TRBJ1-2; 10 nucleotides align to TRBD1. CDR3 length: 17 amino acids. Per the germline V gene, CDR1 is WSHSY and CDR2 is SAAADI. V trimming: 3 bases; J trimming: 0 bases; junction bases outside the gene matches: 7. DNA of the CDR3: TGCGCCAGCAGTGACAGGACAGGGGGATCTACTAACTATGGCTACACCTTC. Its translation: CASSDRTGGSTNYGYTF.

This chain joins TRBV6-5 and TRBJ1-5, with 9 bases fitting TRBD1. The V gene's germline CDR1 is MNHEY and CDR2 SVGAGI. The CDR3 runs 14 residues. After removal of 11 bases from V and 3 bases from J, the junction contained 8 bases not matched to a gene. CDR3 coding DNA: TGTGCCTCAAGAGGACAGGGGTTCAATCAGCCCCAGCATTTT. Amino acid sequence: CASRGQGFNQPQHF.

The chain employs TRBV5-1 and TRBJ2-3; D not certain. V lost 5 bases to trimming and J lost 6 bases, with 16 bases between them. The V gene's germline CDR1 is SGHRS and CDR2 YFSETQ. The CDR3 extends over 14 amino acids. CDR3 in amino acids: CASSSDTHVDTQYF. CDR3 DNA: TGCGCCAGCAGTTCTGACACCCATGTGGATACGCAGTATTTT.